These 27 T cell receptor beta chains share one sample of origin, sequenced in a study of Graves' ophthalmopathy and Graves' hyperthyroidism. TCR beta CDR3 amplification used RNA transcripts. RT-PCR was first run with HTBI primers, then multiplex PCR in a second round. From the multiplex PCR reads, TCRdb called clonotypes with MiXCR, one entry per CDR3 protein. The table lists hundreds of thousands of distinct CDR3 sequences, just over 40% of them singletons, with around 3.3% in the top ten. Sequenced material: peripheral blood. The receptors derive from an adult man with Graves' ophthalmopathy.

As DNA, the CDR3 is TGTGCCAGCAGGGTAACTAGCGGGGTCCACAATGAGCAGTTCTTC. This translates into CASRVTSGVHNEQFF. V gene TRBV2 combines with J gene TRBJ2-7, with 10 bases that match TRBD2. The tail of the sequence fits TRBJ2-1 better, so the J call may be wrong. This CDR3 has 15 residues. Looked up from germline, CDR1 is SNHLY and CDR2 is FYNNEI.

This chain joins TRBV28 and TRBJ1-6; D possibly corresponds to TRBD1 (5 bases). V was pared by 6 bases and J by 8 bases, with 20 bases between. Germline V gene data show CDR1 as MDHEN and CDR2 as SYDVKM. CDR3 length: 16 amino acids. CDR3 residues: CASSHKGLGWHSPLHF. CDR3 DNA: TGTGCCAGCAGCCACAAGGGACTGGGATGGCATTCACCCCTCCACTTT.

The chain has TRBV9 and TRBJ1-4, with D possibly matching TRBD1 (5 bases). CDR3 length: 15 residues. V lost 0 bases and J lost 3, with 9 bases in between. Germline V CDR1 and CDR2: SGDLS, YYNGEE. The DNA for the CDR3 is TGTGCCAGCAGCGTAGGGGGGTCTTCTAATGAAAAACTGTTTTTT. The encoded protein is CASSVGGSSNEKLFF.

The rearrangement joins TRBV5-6 to TRBJ2-7, with D possibly TRBD2 on 5 matching bases. The CDR3 spans 14 residues. The germline gives CDR1 SGHDT, CDR2 YYEEEE. With 0 bases removed from V and 3 bases from J, the gap between germline ends came to 10 bases. Written as DNA, the CDR3 is TGTGCCAGCAGCTTGGGTCCTAGCCTCTACGAGCAGTACTTC. It encodes CASSLGPSLYEQYF. Full variable domain (remainder filled in from reference TRBV5-6 and TRBJ2-7): DAGVTQSPTHLIKTRGQQVTLRCSPKSGHDTVSWYQQALGQGPQFIFQYYEEEERQRGNFPDRFSGHQFPNYSSELNVNALLLGDSALYLCASSLGPSLYEQYFGPGTRLTVT.

J is TRBJ1-6 and V is TRBV12-3 or TRBV12-4; D is unclear. V gave up 5 bases and J gave up 4 bases, with 6 bases separating them. The CDR3 is made up of 13 amino acids. CDR3 in DNA: TGTGCCAGCAGTAAGGGTTATAATTCACCCCTCCACTTT. Residues: CASSKGYNSPLHF.

Worth noting for this clonotype: A junction boundary mismatches the germline segment, possibly from a read error. The chain recombines TRBV29-1 with TRBJ2-5; D ambiguous. Per the germline V gene, CDR1 is SQVTM and CDR2 is ANQGSEA. The CDR3 has 15 residues. The CDR3 region is CSVVSLIGPQESQYF. CDR3 sequence (DNA): TGCAGTGTTGTCTCCCTAATAGGGCCCCAAGAGAGCCAGTACTTC.

The chain uses TRBV9 and TRBJ2-2; possibly TRBD1 or TRBD2 for D (6 bases each). The CDR3 totals 16 residues. The germline V and J ends were trimmed by 3 bases and 7 bases, with 19 bases remaining between them. CDR1 and CDR2 (germline): SGDLS, YYNGEE. The CDR3 DNA is TGTGCCAGCAGCGGGGACTGGACAGCTTGGATCGGGGAGCTGTTTTTT. It yields the protein CASSGDWTAWIGELFF. Combining the CDR3 with reference TRBV9 and TRBJ2-2 gives the whole variable domain DSGVTQTPKHLITATGQRVTLRCSPRSGDLSVYWYQQSLDQGLQFLIQYYNGEERAKGNILERFSAQQFPDLHSELNLSSLELGDSALYFCASSGDWTAWIGELFFGEGSRLTVL.

The chain joins TRBV10-3 to TRBJ1-5; 7 bases align to TRBD1. CDR1 ENHRY and CDR2 SYGVKD come from the germline V gene. This CDR3 comprises 16 residues. J was trimmed by 7 bases and V by 4 bases; bases with no gene match: 13. This chain's CDR3 is CAISGGTGEGEQPQHF. DNA for the CDR3: TGTGCCATCAGTGGGGGAACAGGGGAGGGCGAGCAGCCCCAGCATTTT.

V and J are TRBV20-1 and TRBJ1-2; possibly TRBD1 for D (6 bases). This CDR3 region has 12 residues. Germline V gene lookup returns CDR1 DFQATT and CDR2 SNEGSKA (reference sequence). Trimming shortened V by 3 bases and J by 3 bases, and 8 bases separated the two germline ends. CDR3: CSASRGYYGYTF. The CDR3 nucleotides read TGCAGTGCTAGTAGGGGGTACTATGGCTACACCTTC.

This chain uses TRBV20-1 with TRBJ2-6; maybe TRBD2 (5 bases). CDR1 and CDR2 from the germline V gene are DFQATT and SNEGSKA (reference sequence). The CDR3 spans 14 residues. V was pared by 5 bases and J by 4 bases, with 12 bases between. DNA for the CDR3: TGCAGTGCTGGGAGCCCGGTGGGGGCCAACGTCCTGACTTTC. Its protein is CSAGSPVGANVLTF.

The V and J genes are TRBV29-1 and TRBJ2-2; 9 positions match TRBD2. J lost 4 bases, V lost 7 bases, and 10 bases had no gene match. CDR3 size: 15 residues. CDR1 SQVTM and CDR2 ANQGSEA come from the germline V gene. Written as DNA, the CDR3 is TGCAGCGCTGGGGCTAGCGGGACATCCACCGGGGAGCTGTTTTTT. This encodes CSAGASGTSTGELFF.

This rearrangement joins TRBV29-1 to TRBJ2-7, with D unresolved. The CDR3 is made up of 13 amino acids. Germline V gives CDR1 SQVTM, CDR2 ANQGSEA. V was cut by 0 bases and J by 7 bases, with 13 bases left in between. The CDR3 DNA reads TGCAGCGTTGAAGATAACGGGCCTCGGGAGCAGTACTTC. Translated: CSVEDNGPREQYF.

The CDR3, as DNA: TGTGCCAGCAGCTTAGTGAGTGACGGGGGAGGGATTGAAGCTTTCTTT. It is translated as CASSLVSDGGGIEAFF. The gene calls are TRBV7-3 and TRBJ1-1; D possibly corresponds to TRBD1 (5 bases). From germline, CDR1 is SGHTA and CDR2 FQGTGA. This CDR3 region has 16 residues. V shed 2 bases and J shed 7 bases, with 20 bases lying between them.

The V and J genes are TRBV25-1 and TRBJ1-2, with a weak D call TRBD1 (6 bases). V was shortened by 5 bases and J by 8 bases, with 18 bases between the two germline ends. Germline V gene sequence: CDR1 MGHDK, CDR2 SYGVNS. This CDR3 has 14 residues. The CDR3 bases are TGTGCCAGCAGTTTTACCGGGGGCGCGGGGGGCTACACCTTC. As protein: CASSFTGGAGGYTF.

There are a few counts of this clonotype. The chain is built from TRBV9 and TRBJ1-4; no clear D. CDR1 and CDR2 (germline): SGDLS, YYNGEE. This CDR3 comprises 18 residues. Deletions cut 4 bases from V and 7 bases from J, with 26 bases between. The CDR3 DNA reads TGTGCCAGCAGCCAAGGCAGGCAGGTCGACCATCGAAGTGAAAAACTGTTTTTT. Protein sequence: CASSQGRQVDHRSEKLFF.

V gene TRBV7-1 combines with J gene TRBJ2-7; unclear D gene. Near its end, the DNA agrees better with TRBJ2-1, so the J call may be wrong. TRBV7-1 is an open reading frame whose function is uncertain. The CDR3 loop spans 16 amino acids. The CDR3: CASSSVGYRYDNEQFF. The DNA of the CDR3 is TGTGCCAGCAGCTCTGTGGGCTACCGATATGACAATGAGCAGTTCTTC.

The sample holds a few counts of this clonotype. The V and J genes are TRBV19 and TRBJ1-6, with D possibly being TRBD1 (5 bases). Germline values: CDR1 LNHDA, CDR2 SQIVND (reference sequence). Trimming took 10 bases from V and 0 from J, leaving 16 bases between them. The CDR3 runs 16 residues. CDR3 nucleotides: TGTGCCACCCGGGACGGTCAGAGCTCCTATAATTCACCCCTCCACTTT. Encoded protein: CATRDGQSSYNSPLHF.

At least ten counts were recorded for this clonotype. The rearrangement links TRBV6-6 to TRBJ2-7, with D perhaps matching TRBD2 (6 bases). Per germline, CDR1 MNHNY and CDR2 SVGAGI (reference sequence). The V end was cut by 5 bases, the J end by 0 bases, with 14 bases between. The CDR3 extends over 15 amino acids. For the CDR3, the DNA is TGTGCCAGCAGTGACCGGGACGGGAGCTCCTACGAGCAGTACTTC. Encoded protein: CASSDRDGSSYEQYF.

This clonotype was seen many times. This sequence joins TRBV7-2 and TRBJ2-7, with D unresolved. V gave up 0 bases and J gave up 1 base, with 4 bases separating them. The CDR3 has 13 residues. CDR1 is SGHTA, CDR2 FQGNSA, per germline. CDR3 DNA sequence: TGTGCCAGCAGCTTAGCGATATCCTACGAGCAGTACTTC. Amino acids: CASSLAISYEQYF.

The chain joins TRBV10-3 to TRBJ1-4; the match to TRBD1 covers 7 bases. This CDR3 spans 14 amino acids. V shed 6 bases and J 5 bases; nucleotides not matched to a gene: 6. Per germline, CDR1 ENHRY and CDR2 SYGVKD. In DNA, the CDR3 is TGTGCCATCAGAACCGGGACAGTGAATGAAAAACTGTTTTTT. Residues: CAIRTGTVNEKLFF.

This clonotype was seen many times. This chain connects TRBV15 to TRBJ1-1, with D uncertain. From germline, CDR1 is LNHNV and CDR2 YYDKDF (reference sequence). The CDR3 contains 14 residues. Between the trimmed V and J ends, which lost 1 base and 0 bases, there was a span of 6 bases. The CDR3 DNA follows: TGTGCCACCAGCAGAGGGACGGTGAACACTGAAGCTTTCTTT. Encoded protein: CATSRGTVNTEAFF.

This clonotype was found a few times. V and J are TRBV13 and TRBJ2-7; D might be TRBD1 (5 bases). The V gene lost 5 bases and the J gene lost 5 bases, with 16 bases spanning the gap. The CDR3 loop spans 14 amino acids. From germline, CDR1 is PRHDT and CDR2 FYEKMQ (reference sequence). The CDR3 loop reads CASSRGQGNNEQYF. The CDR3 DNA is TGTGCCAGCAGCCGCGGTCAGGGTAATAACGAGCAGTACTTC.

The chain recombines TRBV9 with TRBJ2-2, with no clear D. V was clipped by 1 base and J by 1 base, with 5 bases between them. Germline CDR1 and CDR2: SGDLS and YYNGEE. The CDR3 is 14 residues long. CDR3 loop: CASSVTMNTGELFF. The CDR3 DNA sequence: TGTGCCAGCAGCGTAACAATGAACACCGGGGAGCTGTTTTTT.

This clonotype occurred once. The CDR3 carries no conserved terminal phenylalanine or tryptophan, so it likely arises from a read error. The V call is TRBV3-1, the J call TRBJ1-2; maybe TRBD1 (6 bases). V shed 0 bases and J shed 3 bases, with 8 bases lying between them. Germline assignment: CDR1 LGHDT and CDR2 YNNKEL (reference sequence). The CDR3 contains 14 residues. This CDR3 is CASSQEDSDYGYTS. The CDR3 DNA sequence: TGTGCCAGCAGCCAAGAGGACAGTGACTATGGCTACACCTCC.

The chain couples TRBV2 to TRBJ2-3; TRBD2 matches at 11 bases. The V segment lost 6 bases and the J segment 1 base; nucleotides outside the gene matches: 3. In germline, CDR1 is SNHLY, CDR2 FYNNEI. The CDR3 has 15 residues. The CDR3 coding sequence is TGTGCCAGCAGACTTAGCGGGAGGGGCACAGATACGCAGTATTTT. Encoded protein: CASRLSGRGTDTQYF.

This clonotype was seen more than once but under ten times. The gene calls are TRBV11-2 and TRBJ2-2; D might be TRBD1 (5 bases). Germline CDR1 reads SGHAT; CDR2 reads FQNNGV. V lost 5 bases to trimming and J lost 4 bases, with 14 bases between them. The CDR3 runs to 15 residues. In DNA form, the CDR3 reads TGTGCCAGCAGCCTGGTGGGGCCGGGCACCGGGGAGCTGTTTTTT. Translation: CASSLVGPGTGELFF.

This rearrangement joins TRBV29-1 to TRBJ2-7, with D possibly TRBD2 on 5 matching bases. V was cut by 6 bases and J by 3 bases, with 9 bases left in between. This CDR3 is built from 11 residues. Germline V CDR1 and CDR2: SQVTM, ANQGSEA. CDR3 amino acids: CSVRGSYEQYF. CDR3 DNA: TGCAGCGTGAGAGGGAGCTACGAGCAGTACTTC.